The 3 T cell receptor beta chains in this list originate from one sample, sequenced in a study of T cells in Graves' hyperthyroidism and ophthalmopathy. Authors of the study amplified TCR beta CDR3 regions from RNA transcripts. Initially, a first-round RT-PCR of the TCR CDR3 employed the HTBI primer set. TCRdb recomputed calls from the multiplex PCR reads with MiXCR, one row per CDR3 protein. The table has approximately 620,000 distinct CDR3 sequences, about 15% seen once. The specimen was blood. These receptor sequences come from a woman aged 25-40 years with Graves' hyperthyroidism that later progressed to Graves' ophthalmopathy.

This clonotype was counted ten times or more. The rearrangement uses TRBV9 and TRBJ1-3; unclear D gene. The V end lost 0 bases, the J end lost 3 bases, and 13 bases lay between the germline ends. Per germline, CDR1 SGDLS and CDR2 YYNGEE. The CDR3 runs 16 residues. This chain's CDR3 is CASSVDPGTGGNTIYF. DNA for the CDR3: TGTGCCAGCAGCGTAGACCCCGGAACCGGTGGAAACACCATATATTTT.

This clonotype has a handful of counts. V is TRBV6-1 and J is TRBJ2-6; D might be TRBD1 (6 bases). The CDR3 covers 13 residues. V lost 1 base, J lost 10 bases, and 8 bases lay in between. Germline CDR1 and CDR2: MNHNS and SASEGT. This chain's CDR3 is CASSEGTVNVLTF. CDR3 nucleotides: TGTGCCAGCAGTGAAGGGACAGTGAACGTCCTGACTTTC.

Comment on this clonotype: Without the conserved terminal phenylalanine or tryptophan, this CDR3 likely stems from a read error. The V gene is TRBV9, the J gene TRBJ2-7, with 10 bases fitting TRBD2. There are 15 residues in the CDR3. J lost 4 bases, V lost 1 base, and 5 bases had no gene match. CDR1 is SGDLS, CDR2 YYNGEE, per germline. The CDR3 nucleotides read TGTGCCAGCAGCGTACTAGCGGGAGAGGGGTACGAGCAGTACTTG. This codes for CASSVLAGEGYEQYL.